This T cell receptor beta chain was captured in a study of T cells in Graves' hyperthyroidism and ophthalmopathy (dated by TCRdb to between 2018 and 2021). As for the study more broadly: To identify distinguishing TCR V-J signatures, a discovery cohort of around 100 patients was used, comprising some 45 with Graves' ophthalmopathy and some 57 with stable Graves' hyperthyroidism. The paper reports TCR Vbeta CDR3 sequencing of 135 peripheral blood samples: 43 ophthalmopathy, fewer than 80 hyperthyroidism and 17 progressor patients. Thyroid tissue and blood T-cell repertoires from more than 5 Graves' hyperthyroidism patients were also compared in the study. After sampling, hyperthyroidism patients received methimazole starting at 30 mg daily, and ophthalmopathy patients received high-dose intravenous methylprednisolone. The 100 or so discovery patients were divided at random into training and test sets in a 7:3 ratio. Prospective prediction of ophthalmopathy was tested in an independent validation cohort of approximately 18 hyperthyroidism patients and around 16 patients who later progressed to ophthalmopathy. General findings and caveats noted by the study authors: Most expanded thyroid clonotypes (frequency above 0.001) were also found in blood, which suggests that blood repertoires may mirror thyroid immune responses. In validation, the model predicted progression to ophthalmopathy a median of roughly 6.2 months before onset, with about 70% sensitivity and nearly 75% specificity. In cross-validation, a model built on a 13 V-J signature told ophthalmopathy apart from stable hyperthyroidism with 85% to 90% sensitivity and about 81% specificity, and in testing the same model reached 80%/75%. Sample size was not statistically predetermined, and blinding of investigators to group allocation was not performed.

TCR beta CDR3 regions were amplified from RNA transcripts. The TCR CDR3 was subjected to a first round of RT-PCR using the HTBI primer set and the Qiagen OneStep RT-PCR kit. Libraries were constructed in a second round of multiplex PCR, after which size selection and purification were carried out. Paired-end sequencing of the libraries was performed with 100 bp reads on an Illumina HiSeq2000. Concerning the study's data processing: SOAPnuke was used to process the raw data, throwing out any read that contained adapters or uncalled bases, had a mean Phred below 15, or lacked an exact constant-primer or identifier match. COPE v1.2.5 was used to merge the high-quality paired reads, and each unique nucleotide sequence was defined as a clonotype. MiTCR v1.1 was used to align the clonotypes against IMGT TRBV, TRBD and TRBJ reference segments. Analysis was restricted to V-J combinations with a frequency above 0.0001, which covered roughly 99% of repertoires. A TCS score was defined as the ratio of F50 (clonal expansion) to E x V (chaos), with BLOSUM62-based TCRdist applied between CDR3 peptides within each V-J. Welch's t-statistics and random forest reduced around 550 V-J features to around 14, which were used in a naive Bayes classifier (R e1071). The Morisita-Horn index was used to measure how similar the thyroid and blood repertoires were. TCRdb cleaned the public reads at Q25 with fastp, built clones with MiXCR and kept in-frame beta chains. Merged by CDR3 protein, the rows form single entries marked with the most common genes and DNA. TCRdb's processing, not the authors' own work, is the source of the V and J calls. Here the sample has roughly 500,000 distinct CDR3 sequences; around 45% occur a single time. The biggest ten clones account for 15% to 20% of the sample.

The germline V gene specifies ENHRY as CDR1 and SYGVKD as CDR2. The CDR3 goes from the cysteine to the phenylalanine over 13 residues. The CDR3 DNA has 39 bases and is translated from base 1. Any patient with an uncontrolled infection, another autoimmune disease, pregnancy or lactation was excluded. Diagnoses were established on the basis of clinical symptoms, serum thyroxine and TRAb, thyroid ultrasound, and orbital computed tomography. Trizol reagent was used to extract total RNA, and RNA quality was then checked on an Agilent 2100 Bioanalyzer. Comment on this clonotype: This receptor's antigen is unknown. No base qualities exist here, and no much larger clone lies one base off it.

This TCR was recovered from an adult woman with Graves' disease, either hyperthyroidism or ophthalmopathy (not recorded which). In this chain, TRBV10-3 is recombined with TRBJ2-2; TRBD1 matches 8 bases in the middle. The sequenced sample consisted of peripheral blood or thyroid tissue (not recorded which). The nucleotide sequence reads as follows: TGTGACTGGCAGGGGGCGCGCACCGGGGAGCTGTTTTTT. Translation gives CDWQGARTGELFF.